Detailed here is one T cell receptor (beta chain). The sample originates from a study of blood T cell repertoires in COVID-19. On the study more broadly: Some COVID-19 samples were acute and others convalescent; all came from the United States, Italy and Spain. The analysed material was cDNA or gDNA that came from T cells, B-cell-depleted T cells, or PBMCs.

Germline V lookup: CDR1 KGHSH, CDR2 LQKENI. The CDR3 contains 19 residues. V lost 3 bases and J lost 6; bases outside the gene matches: 13. As processed by the authors: Reference gene primer amplification in the assay estimated nucleated cell counts. The data were produced by immunoSEQ multiplex PCR, yet TCRdb's version contains in-frame clones alone and is incomplete. From that table come the V and J calls and clone size; the DNA was used to work out D and trimming. The top ten clones hold about 40% of a sample with 140,000 to 150,000 clones, approximately 84% of them seen once. Sequencing was carried out using peripheral blood. This receptor was obtained from a human donor in a cohort sampled during active COVID-19. The chain employs TRBV18 and TRBJ2-1; 14 bases align to TRBD2. The CDR3 bases are TGTGCCAGCTCACCGGCGAGACTAGCGGGGGGGTTGATCTGCAATGAGCAGTTCTTC. Amino acid sequence: CASSPARLAGGLICNEQFF. Full variable domain (outside the CDR3, taken from reference TRBV18 and TRBJ2-1): NAGVMQNPRHLVRRRGQEARLRCSPMKGHSHVYWYRQLPEEGLKFMVYLQKENIIDESGMPKERFSAEFPKEGPSILRIQQVVRGDSAAYFCASSPARLAGGLICNEQFFGPGTRLTVL.